This T cell receptor (beta chain) was captured in a study of beta chain features in type 1 diabetes. The study, taken as a whole, reports: Patients showed naive, central memory and Treg TCRB repertoires that appeared more similar than those of healthy donors. At VDJ recombination sites, type 1 diabetes patients had fewer insertions and more deleted nucleotides. Type 1 diabetes patients had TCRB CDR3s that were shorter (moderately but significantly so) in all four CD4+ subsets.

Investigators reverse transcribed all isolated RNA, so they sequenced expressed TCRB transcripts. Using immunoSEQ multiplex PCR, the repertoire was profiled, and TCRdb retains in-frame clones only, with some absent. The table includes 230,000 or so clones, around 15% detected once. All of the sorted populations showed purity greater than 95%. This clone was seen a few times. Its antigen is unknown. Sequencing was carried out using naive CD4+ T cells from blood. The TCR sequence derives from a man aged 25 to 40 with type 1 diabetes.

Here the CDR3 reads CASRNSPTSTDTQYF. CDR3 nucleotide sequence: TGTGCCAGCCGCAATAGCCCGACTAGCACAGATACGCAGTATTTT. The rearrangement joins TRBV7-2 to TRBJ2-3; D not certain. V shed 8 bases and J shed 0 bases, with 15 bases lying between them. The germline V gene has CDR1 SGHTA and CDR2 FQGNSA. CDR3 length equals 15 residues. Full variable domain (remainder filled in from reference TRBV7-2 and TRBJ2-3): GAGVSQSPSNKVTEKGKDVELRCDPISGHTALYWYRQSLGQGLEFLIYFQGNSAPDKSGLPSDRFSAERTGGSVSTLTIQRTQQEDSAVYLCASRNSPTSTDTQYFGPGTRLTVL.